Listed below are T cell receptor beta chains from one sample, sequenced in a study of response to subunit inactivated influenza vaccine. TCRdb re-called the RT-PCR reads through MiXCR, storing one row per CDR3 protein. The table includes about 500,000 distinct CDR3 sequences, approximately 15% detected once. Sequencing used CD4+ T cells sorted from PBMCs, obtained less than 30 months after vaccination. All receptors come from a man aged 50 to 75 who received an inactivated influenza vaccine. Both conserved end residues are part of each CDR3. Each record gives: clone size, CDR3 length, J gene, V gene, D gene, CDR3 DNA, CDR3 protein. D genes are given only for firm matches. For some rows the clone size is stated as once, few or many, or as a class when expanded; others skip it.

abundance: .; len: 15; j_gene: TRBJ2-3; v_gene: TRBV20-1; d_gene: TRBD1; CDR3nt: TGCAGTGCTCGTCGCCTAGGGGGCGAAGGGGATACGCAGTATTTT; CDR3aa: CSARRLGGEGDTQYF
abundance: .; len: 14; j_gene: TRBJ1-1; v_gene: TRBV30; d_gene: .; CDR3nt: TGTGCCTGGAGTGTCGGGGGTTTTAACACTGAAGCTTTCTTT; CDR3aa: CAWSVGGFNTEAFF
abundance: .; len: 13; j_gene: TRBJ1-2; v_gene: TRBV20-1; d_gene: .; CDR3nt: TGCAGTGCTAGGGACAGATCTTCCTATGGCTACACCTTC; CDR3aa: CSARDRSSYGYTF
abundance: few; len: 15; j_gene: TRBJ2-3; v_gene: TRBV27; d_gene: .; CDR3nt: TGTGCCAGCAGTTTCTGGGCCCGGAAGACAGATACGCAGTATTTT; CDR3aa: CASSFWARKTDTQYF
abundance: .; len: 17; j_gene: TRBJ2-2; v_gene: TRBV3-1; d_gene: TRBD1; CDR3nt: TGTGCCAGCAGCCGTTTAGGGGGACAGGGGAGCACCGGGGAGCTGTTTTTT; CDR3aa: CASSRLGGQGSTGELFF
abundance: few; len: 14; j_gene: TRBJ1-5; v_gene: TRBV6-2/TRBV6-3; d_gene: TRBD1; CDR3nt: TGTGCCAGCAGTGGGGGACAGAGAAATCAGCCCCAGCATTTT; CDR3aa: CASSGGQRNQPQHF
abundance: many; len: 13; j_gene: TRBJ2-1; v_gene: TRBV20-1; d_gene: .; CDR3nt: TGCAGTGCTAGAGGACAGACCTACAATGAGCAGTTCTTC; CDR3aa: CSARGQTYNEQFF
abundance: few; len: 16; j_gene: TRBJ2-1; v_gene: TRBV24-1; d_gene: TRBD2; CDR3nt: TGTGCCACCAGTGATCTCGGACTAGCGGGGGACAATGAGCAGTTCTTC; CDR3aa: CATSDLGLAGDNEQFF
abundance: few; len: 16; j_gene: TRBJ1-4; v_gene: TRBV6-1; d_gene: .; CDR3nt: TGTGCCAGCAGTAGATGGGGCCGAGCAACTAATGAAAAACTGTTTTTT; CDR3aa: CASSRWGRATNEKLFF
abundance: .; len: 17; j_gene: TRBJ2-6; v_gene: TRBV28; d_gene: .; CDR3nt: TGTGCCAGCAGTGAACCTCCGGGAGAGGCTGGGGCCAACGTCCTGACTTTC; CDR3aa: CASSEPPGEAGANVLTF
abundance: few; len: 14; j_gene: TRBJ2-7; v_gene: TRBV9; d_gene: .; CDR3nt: TGTGCCAGCAGCATTAGCGGAAATTCCGACGAGCAGTACTTC; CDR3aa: CASSISGNSDEQYF
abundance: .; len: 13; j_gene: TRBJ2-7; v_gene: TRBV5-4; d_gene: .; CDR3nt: TGTGCCAGCGGCTTGTTCGCGGGCGGCGAGCAGTACTTC; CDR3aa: CASGLFAGGEQYF
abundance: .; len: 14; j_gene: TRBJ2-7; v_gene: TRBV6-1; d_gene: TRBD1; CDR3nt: TGTGCCAGCATCAAGGACAGGGTCTCCTACGAGCAGTACTTC; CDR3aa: CASIKDRVSYEQYF
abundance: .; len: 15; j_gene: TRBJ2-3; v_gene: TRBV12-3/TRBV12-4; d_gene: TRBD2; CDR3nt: TGTGCCAGCACGCCGGGGGGGCACGGCACAGATACGCAGTATTTT; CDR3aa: CASTPGGHGTDTQYF
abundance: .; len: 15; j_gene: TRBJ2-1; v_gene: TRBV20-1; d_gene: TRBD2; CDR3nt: TGCAGTGCTACGAACCTAGCGGGTCGGTACAATGAGCAGTTCTTC; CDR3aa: CSATNLAGRYNEQFF
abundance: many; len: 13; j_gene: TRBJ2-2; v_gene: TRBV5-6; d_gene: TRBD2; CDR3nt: TGTGCCAGCAGGCCGGGACTAGCTGGGGAGCTGTTTTTT; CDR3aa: CASRPGLAGELFF
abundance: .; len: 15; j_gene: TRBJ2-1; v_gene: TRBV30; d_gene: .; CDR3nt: TGTGCCTGGAGACTCCCGGCCAGCTCCTACAATGAGCAGTTCTTC; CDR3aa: CAWRLPASSYNEQFF
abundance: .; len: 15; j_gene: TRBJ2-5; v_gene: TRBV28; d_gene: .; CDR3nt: TGTGCCAGCACTAACGGCCGAGGGGCCGGGGAGACCCAGTACTTC; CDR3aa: CASTNGRGAGETQYF
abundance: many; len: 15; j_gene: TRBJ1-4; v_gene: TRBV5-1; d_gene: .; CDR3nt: TGCGCCAGCAGCTTGGGGGACCAACCTCCTGTTAAACTGTTTTTT; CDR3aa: CASSLGDQPPVKLFF
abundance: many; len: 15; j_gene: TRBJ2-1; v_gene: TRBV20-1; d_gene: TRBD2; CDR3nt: TGCAGTGCTAGACAACCTGGCGGGAGGGCCAATGAGCAGTTCTTC; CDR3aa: CSARQPGGRANEQFF
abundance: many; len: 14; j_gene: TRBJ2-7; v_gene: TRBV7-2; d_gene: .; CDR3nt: TGTGCCAGCAGCCTGGGGGGGGCACTCTACGAGCAGTACTTC; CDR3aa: CASSLGGALYEQYF
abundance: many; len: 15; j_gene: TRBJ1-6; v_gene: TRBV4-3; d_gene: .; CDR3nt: TGCGCCAGCAGCCAAGATAGCGGGCTAAATTCACCCCTCCACTTT; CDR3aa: CASSQDSGLNSPLHF
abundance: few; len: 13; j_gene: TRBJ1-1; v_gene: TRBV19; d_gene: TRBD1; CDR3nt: TGTGCCAGTAGAGCGGGACAGGGTCTTATGACTTTCTTT; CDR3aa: CASRAGQGLMTFF
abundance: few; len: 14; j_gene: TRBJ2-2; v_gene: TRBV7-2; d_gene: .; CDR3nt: TGTGCCAGCAGCCCCGGACGGTACACCGGGGAGCTGTTTTTT; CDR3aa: CASSPGRYTGELFF
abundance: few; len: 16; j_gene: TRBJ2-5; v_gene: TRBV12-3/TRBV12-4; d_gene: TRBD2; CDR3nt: TGTGCCAGCAGTTCGTCTAGCGGGAGAGGAGGAGAGACCCAGTACTTC; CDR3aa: CASSSSSGRGGETQYF
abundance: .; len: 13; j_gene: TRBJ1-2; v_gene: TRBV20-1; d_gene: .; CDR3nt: TGCAGTGCTAGAGATATCAGATCCTATGGCTACACCTTC; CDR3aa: CSARDIRSYGYTF
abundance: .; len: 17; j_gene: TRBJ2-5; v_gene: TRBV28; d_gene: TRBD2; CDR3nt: TGTGCCAGCAGTCCTCGCCCCCGACTAGCCTACCCAGAGACCCAGTACTTC; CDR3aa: CASSPRPRLAYPETQYF
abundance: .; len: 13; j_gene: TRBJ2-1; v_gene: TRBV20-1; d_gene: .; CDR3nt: TGCAGTGCTGCCCCTAGAGCCTACAATGAGCGGTTCTTC; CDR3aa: CSAAPRAYNERFF
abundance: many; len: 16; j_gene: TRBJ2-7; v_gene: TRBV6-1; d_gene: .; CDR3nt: TGTGCCAGCCGGGACGGATTTTTAGTCCCTTTCTACGAGCAGTACTTC; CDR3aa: CASRDGFLVPFYEQYF
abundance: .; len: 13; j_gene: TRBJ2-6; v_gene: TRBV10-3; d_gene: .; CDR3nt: TGTGCCATCAAGGACTCTGGGGCCAACGTCCTGACTTTC; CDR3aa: CAIKDSGANVLTF
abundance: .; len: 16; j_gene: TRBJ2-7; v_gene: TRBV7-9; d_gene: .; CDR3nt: TGTGCCAGCAGTCGAGCTACGGGACCCCCGAACGACGAGCAGTACTTC; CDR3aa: CASSRATGPPNDEQYF
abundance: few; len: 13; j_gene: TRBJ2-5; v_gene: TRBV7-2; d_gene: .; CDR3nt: TGTGCCAGCAGACGGGACACACAAGAGACCCAGTACTTC; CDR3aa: CASRRDTQETQYF
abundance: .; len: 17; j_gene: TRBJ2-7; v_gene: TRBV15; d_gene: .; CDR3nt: TGTGCCACCAGCAGAGGGGATGGAGCGACGAATACCTACGAGCAGTACTTC; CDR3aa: CATSRGDGATNTYEQYF
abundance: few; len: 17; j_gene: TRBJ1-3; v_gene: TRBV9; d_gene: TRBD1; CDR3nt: TGTGCCAGCAGCAGCGGGACAGGGTATTCGACTGGAAACACCATATATTTT; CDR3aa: CASSSGTGYSTGNTIYF
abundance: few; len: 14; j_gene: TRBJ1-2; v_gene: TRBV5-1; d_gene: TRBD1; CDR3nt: TGCGCCAGCAGCCCAACGGGACAGGGCGGGAGCTACACCTTC; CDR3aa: CASSPTGQGGSYTF
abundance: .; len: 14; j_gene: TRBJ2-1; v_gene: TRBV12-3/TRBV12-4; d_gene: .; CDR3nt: TGTGCCAGCAGTCAGAGACAGCGCCCTAATGAGCAGTTCTTC; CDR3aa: CASSQRQRPNEQFF
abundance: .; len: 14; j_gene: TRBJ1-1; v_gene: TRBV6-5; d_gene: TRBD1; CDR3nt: TGTGCCAGCAGTCACCGACAGGGGAGGACTGAAGCTTTCTTT; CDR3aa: CASSHRQGRTEAFF
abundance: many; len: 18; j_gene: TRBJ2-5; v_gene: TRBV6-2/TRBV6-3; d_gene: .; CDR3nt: TGTGCCAGCAGTTACTCGAGTGGGAGACTCCGGGAGCAAGAGACCCAGTACTTC; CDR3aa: CASSYSSGRLREQETQYF
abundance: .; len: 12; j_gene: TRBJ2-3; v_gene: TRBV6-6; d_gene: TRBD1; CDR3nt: TGTGCCAGCAGTACCCGACAGGGGGGGCAGTATTTT; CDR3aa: CASSTRQGGQYF
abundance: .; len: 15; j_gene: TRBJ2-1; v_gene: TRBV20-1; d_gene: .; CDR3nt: TGCAGTGCTAGAGTAGGGGTCTCCTCCTACAATGAGCAGTTCTTC; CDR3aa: CSARVGVSSYNEQFF
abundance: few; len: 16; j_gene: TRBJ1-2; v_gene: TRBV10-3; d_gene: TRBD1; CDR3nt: TGTGCCATCAGGACTTCCAGGACAGGGGATAACTATGGCTACACCTTC; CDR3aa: CAIRTSRTGDNYGYTF
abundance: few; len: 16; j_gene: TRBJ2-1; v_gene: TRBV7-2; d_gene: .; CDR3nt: TGTGCCAGCAGCTTAAGACAGGCGCTCTCCTACAATGAGCAGTTCTTC; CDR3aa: CASSLRQALSYNEQFF
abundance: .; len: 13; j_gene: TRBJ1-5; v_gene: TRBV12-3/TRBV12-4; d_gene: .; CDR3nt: TGTGCCAGCAGCTCCCAATTACAGCAGCCCCAGCATTTT; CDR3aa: CASSSQLQQPQHF
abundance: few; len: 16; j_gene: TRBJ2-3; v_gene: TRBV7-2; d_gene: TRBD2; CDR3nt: TGTGCCAGCAGCGAACAACTAGCGGGGTCGGGAGATACGCAGTATTTT; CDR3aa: CASSEQLAGSGDTQYF
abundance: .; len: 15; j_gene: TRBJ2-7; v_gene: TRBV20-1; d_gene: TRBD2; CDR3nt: TGCAGTGCTAGAGGTTGGGGCGGGAGGGCCGTCGAGCAGTACTTC; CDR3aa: CSARGWGGRAVEQYF
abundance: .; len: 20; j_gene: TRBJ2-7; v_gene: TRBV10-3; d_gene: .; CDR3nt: TGTGCCATCGATAGTACTGGAGGGACAGAGATTCTAACAGGACCCTACGAGCAGTACTTC; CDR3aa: CAIDSTGGTEILTGPYEQYF